This T cell receptor beta chain comes out of a study of T cell responses to AZD1222 COVID-19 vaccine. The germline V gene encodes CDR1 SGHDN and CDR2 FVKESK. V lost 0 bases and J lost 5; bases outside the gene matches: 13. This CDR3 region has 19 residues. Study results and limitations: Without day 14 samples, only post-peak T cell repertoires were studied. Clonal diversity was possibly underestimated, and white British individuals and females predominated among donors. Reportedly, nearly half of unique spike TCRs recognized epitopes outside B.1.351/B.1.1.7 mutations.

A word on this clone: What it binds is not known.

The method was immunoSEQ multiplex PCR; TCRdb's version includes in-frame clones alone and lacks a portion of them. The repertoire includes tens of thousands of clones, 80% of them detected once, and roughly 13% sits in the top ten. The chain uses TRBV14 and TRBJ1-1; 12 bases map to TRBD1. The source material was peripheral blood, sampled 28 days after the second AZD1222 dose. The sequence was collected from an adult who received the AZD1222 COVID-19 vaccine. This CDR3 is CASSQDLGGQGARQTEAFF. Here the CDR3 DNA reads TGTGCCAGCAGCCAAGATCTGGGGGGACAGGGGGCGAGGCAGACTGAAGCTTTCTTT.